This T cell receptor (beta chain) was documented in a study of T cells in Graves' hyperthyroidism and ophthalmopathy. What was amplified from RNA transcripts were TCR beta CDR3 regions. The HTBI primer set drove a first-round RT-PCR of the TCR CDR3. TCRdb analysed the multiplex PCR reads with MiXCR anew, one entry per CDR3 protein. In the table there are about 760,000 distinct CDR3 sequences, about a third of which are singletons. Trimming took off 3 bases at V and 6 bases at J, with 21 bases between the two ends. This CDR3 is 17 amino acids long. Germline lookup yields CDR1 SEHNR and CDR2 FQNEAQ (reference sequence).

The clonotype comes from a woman aged 40 to 49 with Graves' hyperthyroidism. Material for sequencing was blood. V and J are TRBV7-9 and TRBJ1-5, with D possibly TRBD1 on 6 matching bases. CDR3 in DNA: TGTGCCAGCAGCTTCCCAGACACGGGGGGCAGCGTTCAGCCCCAGCATTTT. It encodes CASSFPDTGGSVQPQHF.